A selection of T cell receptor beta chains follows, all from one sample in a study of PD-1 blockade in mismatch repair-deficient tumors. Sequencing used immunoSEQ multiplex PCR; TCRdb keeps in-frame clones, though not all of them. The sample lists about 40,000 clones; about 85% were seen once. Material: peripheral blood, obtained 75 to 85 weeks after starting pembrolizumab. Receptors were obtained from an adult with mismatch repair-deficient cancer. Each CDR3 is given with its conserved first and last residue. Fields, in order: clone size, J gene, D gene, V gene, CDR3 DNA, CDR3 protein. A D gene is named only where the DNA matches it firmly. Clone size, where shown, is once, few, many, or a class for clones that have expanded.

clone_size: once; j_call: TRBJ2-1; d_call: .; v_call: TRBV5-1; cdr3_nt: TGCGCCAGCAACCCCAGGGGGGGGAACAATGAGCAGTTCTTC; cdr3_aa: CASNPRGGNNEQFF
clone_size: once; j_call: TRBJ2-2; d_call: .; v_call: TRBV5-4; cdr3_nt: TGTGCCAGCAGCCCGCCCGGCGGGACGAACACCGGGGAGCTGTTTTTT; cdr3_aa: CASSPPGGTNTGELFF
clone_size: .; j_call: TRBJ2-6; d_call: TRBD1; v_call: TRBV19; cdr3_nt: TGTGCCAGTAGTCGGGACAGCCTAAACTCTGGGGCCAACGTCCTGACTTTC; cdr3_aa: CASSRDSLNSGANVLTF
clone_size: .; j_call: TRBJ2-3; d_call: .; v_call: TRBV11-2; cdr3_nt: TGTGCCAGCAGCTTAGGTCCAGGGCCGGCGGATACGCAGTATTTT; cdr3_aa: CASSLGPGPADTQYF
clone_size: .; j_call: TRBJ1-5; d_call: .; v_call: TRBV5-6; cdr3_nt: TGTGCCAGCAGCTTACTTCGGGTAGACAATCAGCCCCAGCATTTT; cdr3_aa: CASSLLRVDNQPQHF
clone_size: .; j_call: TRBJ1-1; d_call: .; v_call: TRBV6-5; cdr3_nt: TGTGCCAGCACCGATCAGCAGTCACGAGCTTTCTTT; cdr3_aa: CASTDQQSRAFF
clone_size: once; j_call: TRBJ2-7; d_call: .; v_call: TRBV7-8; cdr3_nt: TGTGCCAGCAGCTTAGCCGGGACCCGAAGAAGGTACGAGCAGTACTTC; cdr3_aa: CASSLAGTRRRYEQYF
clone_size: .; j_call: TRBJ1-5; d_call: .; v_call: TRBV5-1; cdr3_nt: TGCGCCAGCAGCTTGGAAGGGGGAAGCAATCAGCCCCAGCATTTT; cdr3_aa: CASSLEGGSNQPQHF
clone_size: .; j_call: TRBJ2-7; d_call: TRBD1; v_call: TRBV28; cdr3_nt: TGTGCCAGCCACAGGACAGGAGACTCCTACGAGCAGTACTTC; cdr3_aa: CASHRTGDSYEQYF
clone_size: .; j_call: TRBJ1-1; d_call: .; v_call: TRBV11-2; cdr3_nt: TGTGCCAGCAGCCGGGATGGGGGGCTTGCTACTGAAGCTTTCTTT; cdr3_aa: CASSRDGGLATEAFF